The 9 T cell receptor beta chains given below trace back to one sample, sequenced in a study of vaccination and CD4 T cells after COVID-19. Treatment indicated: roughly 10-day PBMC culture with coronavirus spike peptide pools or control peptides (ViraFEST assay). Cultured CD4+ T cell DNA was sequenced using the Oncomine TCR Beta short-read assay. TCRdb re-called the PCR reads through MiXCR, storing one row per CDR3 protein. The sample records under 15,000 distinct CDR3 sequences, around 62% being singletons. Their antigens remain unidentified. Sequencing used CD4+ T cells from blood, cultured in vitro. These receptor sequences come from a human donor who had recovered from COVID-19.

V gene TRBV15 combines with J gene TRBJ2-1; the D is unclear. The germline V gene has CDR1 LNHNV and CDR2 YYDKDF (reference sequence). The germline V and J ends were trimmed by 0 bases and 3 bases, with 9 bases remaining between them. This CDR3 is built from 15 residues. CDR3 residues: CATSRDFQVYNEQFF. CDR3 coding DNA: TGTGCCACCAGCAGAGACTTTCAGGTCTACAATGAGCAGTTCTTC.

The chain couples TRBV7-9 to TRBJ2-1, with D perhaps being TRBD1 or TRBD2 (5 bases each). Trimming removed 7 bases at V and 7 bases at J, with 14 bases between. Germline V gene data show CDR1 as SEHNR and CDR2 as FQNEAQ (reference sequence). The length of the CDR3 is 13 residues. The CDR3 sequence: CASTYRDHNEQFF. The CDR3 DNA reads TGTGCCAGCACATACCGGGACCATAATGAGCAGTTCTTC.

The V and J genes are TRBV20-1 and TRBJ2-3; 8 nucleotides match TRBD2. V lost 6 bases, J lost 2 bases, and 16 bases stayed unmatched. CDR3 length: 17 residues. Looked up from germline, CDR1 is DFQATT and CDR2 is SNEGSKA (reference sequence). CDR3 in DNA: TGCAGTGCCAACAGACAGACCGGGCGGGGGGACACAGATACGCAGTATTTT. Its protein product is CSANRQTGRGDTDTQYF.

This chain links TRBV6-1 with TRBJ2-1, with unresolved D. V lost 6 bases to trimming and J lost 7 bases, with 10 bases between them. The CDR3 is 12 amino acids. Germline loops: CDR1 MNHNS, CDR2 SASEGT. The CDR3 bases are TGTGCCAGCAGGTCCTCTAGGAATGAGCAGTTCTTC. It encodes CASRSSRNEQFF.

This clonotype was seen only a few times. The chain links TRBV21-1 to TRBJ2-3; the table assigns TRBD2, which was not confirmed against the DNA. TRBV21-1 is a pseudogene segment. The CDR3 totals 14 residues. CDR3 coding DNA: TGTGCCAGCAGCACCGAGGACTGCACAGATACGCAGTATTTT. This encodes CASSTEDCTDTQYF.

The rearrangement uses TRBV7-9 and TRBJ2-7; D is possibly TRBD2 (5 bases). Trimming took off 3 bases at V and 0 bases at J, with 9 bases between the two ends. The V gene's germline CDR1 is SEHNR and CDR2 FQNEAQ (reference sequence). The CDR3 totals 14 residues. CDR3 residues: CASSFRETSYEQYF. The DNA of the CDR3 is TGTGCCAGCAGCTTTAGGGAGACCTCCTACGAGCAGTACTTC.

The chain combines TRBV18 with TRBJ1-6; 12 bases align to TRBD1. V shed 3 bases and J 10 bases; nucleotides not matched to a gene: 4. The CDR3 has 15 amino acids. Germline CDR1 KGHSH, CDR2 LQKENI. The chain's CDR3 is CASSPGTGGDSPLHF. CDR3 DNA sequence: TGTGCCAGCTCACCGGGGACAGGGGGCGACTCACCCCTCCACTTT.

V is TRBV7-2 and J is TRBJ1-1; possible D gene TRBD1, 5 bases. Trimming cost V 1 base and J 1 base, with 10 bases left between them. The CDR3 spans 15 residues. Germline CDR1 is SGHTA and CDR2 is FQGNSA. Here the CDR3 reads CASSLDIGQNTEAFF. The DNA of the CDR3 is TGTGCCAGCAGCTTAGATATCGGACAGAACACTGAAGCTTTCTTT.

The CDR3 nucleotides read TGTGCCAGCAGCTTGGGACGGAACACTGAAGCTTTCTTT. Translated: CASSLGRNTEAFF. The chain recombines TRBV7-8 with TRBJ1-1; maybe TRBD1 (5 bases). The germline V gene encodes CDR1 SGHVS and CDR2 FQNEAQ. V shed 3 bases and J shed 1 base, with 6 bases lying between them. The CDR3 sequence is 13 residues long.